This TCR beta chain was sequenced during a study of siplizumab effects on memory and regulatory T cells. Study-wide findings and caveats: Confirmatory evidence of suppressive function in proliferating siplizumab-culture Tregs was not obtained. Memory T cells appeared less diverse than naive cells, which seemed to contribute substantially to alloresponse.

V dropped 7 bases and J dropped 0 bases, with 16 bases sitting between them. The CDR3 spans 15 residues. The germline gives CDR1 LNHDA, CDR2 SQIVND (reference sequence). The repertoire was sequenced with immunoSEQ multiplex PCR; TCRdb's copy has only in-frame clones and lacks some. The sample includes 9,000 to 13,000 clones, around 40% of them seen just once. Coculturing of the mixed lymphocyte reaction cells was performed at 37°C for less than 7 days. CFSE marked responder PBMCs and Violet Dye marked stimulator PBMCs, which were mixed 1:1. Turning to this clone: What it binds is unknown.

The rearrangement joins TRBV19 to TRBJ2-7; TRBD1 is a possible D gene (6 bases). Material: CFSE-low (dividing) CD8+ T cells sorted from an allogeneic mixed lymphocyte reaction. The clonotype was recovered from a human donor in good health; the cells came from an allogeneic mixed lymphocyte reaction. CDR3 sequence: CASTSNRDNSYEQYF. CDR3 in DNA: TGTGCCAGTACCAGCAACAGGGACAACTCCTACGAGCAGTACTTC.